One T cell receptor (beta chain) is described in this entry. Which antigen it targets is not known. No base qualities exist here, and no much larger clone lies one base off it. According to the germline V gene (reference sequence), CDR1 reads LNHDA and CDR2 reads SQIVND. The CDR3 measures 13 amino acids from cysteine to phenylalanine. This entry keeps only the CDR3 DNA: 39 bases, framed from base 1. V gives up 8 bases and J gives up 8 bases, and the segment between their germline ends measures 18 bases. Participants were included only if at least one PBMC sample before ART initiation and at least two post-ART samples were available. Treatment was received in the United States of America by all participants with HIV. Cryopreserved samples of about 0.95-11 million PBMC were thawed and washed before DNA extraction. At the time of the earliest PBMC sample, participants with HIV were aged between about 20 and 54 years. PBMC samples were contributed by each participant from 1-4 timepoints before ART initiation and 2-8 timepoints after ART initiation, with a median of 7 samples. For every participant, serial HIV viral load, CD4+ T-cell count, ART history and demographic data were obtained. Genomic DNA was extracted from unsorted PBMC with a Qiagen kit on a QIAcube, processed in batches of 12 samples.

The sample belongs to a study of long-term antiretroviral therapy in people with HIV (dated by TCRdb to the early 2020s). Regarding the research as a whole: The earliest samples were collected roughly a decade before the 2015 WHO recommendation for immediate ART, at a time when ART was usually postponed until CD4 counts fell. Among the roughly 30 participants with HIV, roughly eleven were female. Test extractions of a monoclonal T-cell line alongside some 36 polyclonal samples showed no cross-contamination during QIAcube processing. This retrospective serial study examined whether starting ART and sustained HIV suppression were associated with changes in the composition and diversity of the TRB repertoire in peripheral blood. A total of fewer than 250 cryopreserved PBMC samples came from a few dozen adults with confirmed HIV infection and were collected serially over a mean of roughly six years (range 1-12).

The immunoSEQ hsTCRB v3.0 assay was used at survey level resolution to sequence the TRB variable region. A depth of roughly 35,000-55,000 T-cell genomes per sample was targeted for TRB sequencing. Pooled TRB libraries were sequenced on an Illumina MiSeq with a v3 150-cycle kit. Concerning the study's data processing: Analysis of repertoires was carried out in R inside a reproducible Nextflow workflow spanning QC, data transformation and analysis. LymphoSeq2, an R package for AIRR-Seq data exploration, was used to implement custom analyses. After excluding a few samples that yielded fewer than 5000 total TRB sequences, approximately 170 HIV repertoires remained for analysis. Among the 188 retained HIV repertoires, about 59 were collected before ART initiation and over 120 were collected after ART initiation. Repertoires were downsampled to 5000 TRB nucleotide sequences, and summary statistics were averaged over 100 downsampling iterations. The analysis kept only TRB sequences whose CDR3 regions were at least seven amino acids long. Two measures captured diversity: a Shannon entropy-derived clonality score and the Gini coefficient. In repertoire networks, the top 5000 CDR3 amino acid sequences were linked whenever an edit distance of one separated two sequences. For TRB CDR3 amino acid sequences, GLIPH2 was used to predict antigen specificity groups and MHC restriction. To flag known associations with CMV, EBV, HIV or tissue antigens, CDR3 amino acid sequences were compared against VDJdb and McPAS-TCR. Pre-ART, post-ART and control groups were compared with Wilcoxon signed-rank tests and Holm-Bonferroni correction. TCRdb retrieved this table from immuneACCESS and kept in-frame rearrangements only. Not all clones are present; in checked studies, unresolved V genes account for under half, and no reason is known for the remainder. For V, J and clone size, that table is used; D and trimming come from the DNA. The sample records tens of thousands of clones, around 80% of which are singletons. The ten largest clonotypes hold approximately 7.7% of the sample.

Results the study describes overall, beyond this receptor: Because PBMC availability was limited, only the TCR beta chain was sequenced, with no alpha chain pairing. The samples were dated from about 2003 to 2017, and the ART regimens that were used may be less effective than current ART regimens. Expanded TRB clones identified before ART initiation dominated the repertoire at all time points, although this dominance fluctuated and declined in many PLHIV after ART. Inferences about post-ART repertoire changes are limited because no data were available on ART adherence, viral resistance or therapy changes. CDR3 length ranges in HIV repertoires were narrower than in controls, and network structure suggested an antigen-experienced repertoire with only a slight naive shift after ART. Because cell numbers in pre-ART samples were limited, unsorted PBMC were profiled instead of sorted CD4+ and CD8+ T cells. Starting ART was linked to a significant rise in TRB diversity, yet even with long-term ART the diversity remained significantly lower than in transplant donor controls.

The sequence joins TRBV19 to TRBJ1-2; confidence is insufficient to name the D gene. The receptor was derived from a man aged 25-45 years with HIV. The sample here was unsorted PBMCs, taken 1.5 years after starting antiretroviral therapy. The bases are TGTGCCAGTGAAAGCCGGGCCCTCCGCGGCTACACCTTC. It codes for CASESRALRGYTF.